The 14 T cell receptor beta chains below come from one sample, sequenced in a study of blood T cell repertoires in COVID-19. Assay: immunoSEQ multiplex PCR; the TCRdb copy retains only in-frame clones and omits some. The data hold 65,000 to 70,000 clones, with 75% to 85% observed a single time. The sequenced sample was peripheral blood. These TCRs come from a woman in her sixties or seventies with acute or convalescent COVID-19.

V gene TRBV10-3 combines with J gene TRBJ2-1; 9 positions match TRBD2. V lost 10 bases, J lost 8 bases, and 18 bases stayed unmatched. CDR1 and CDR2 (germline): ENHRY, SYGVKD. The CDR3 has 16 amino acids. CDR3 coding DNA: TGTGCCACCCTCAACGGGGGACTAGCAATTAGTGATGAGCAGTTCTTC. Translating it yields CATLNGGLAISDEQFF.

The chain recombines TRBV19 with TRBJ2-6; possibly TRBD2 for D (7 bases). This CDR3 contains 17 residues. V gave up 7 bases and J gave up 3 bases, with 19 bases separating them. CDR1 and CDR2 (germline): LNHDA, SQIVND (reference sequence). The CDR3 sequence is CASTTLWGGRGANVLTF. The CDR3 coding sequence is TGTGCCAGTACCACGTTATGGGGGGGGCGTGGGGCCAACGTCCTGACTTTC.

The chain joins TRBV27 to TRBJ1-4; D is undetermined. The CDR3 totals 13 residues. The germline V gene has CDR1 MNHEY and CDR2 SMNVEV (reference sequence). Trimming stripped 8 bases from V and 7 bases from J, with 14 bases between. The CDR3 bases are TGTGCCAGCGGATCTCTCGGGTCTGAAAAACTGTTTTTT. Residues: CASGSLGSEKLFF.

This chain connects TRBV5-4 to TRBJ2-5; D is unresolved. The germline CDR1 and CDR2 sequences are SGHNT and YYREEE (reference sequence). This CDR3 has 12 residues. Between the trimmed V and J ends, which lost 0 bases and 3 bases, there was a span of 3 bases. This CDR3 reads CASSLVEETQYF. In DNA, the CDR3 is TGTGCCAGCAGCTTGGTAGAAGAGACCCAGTACTTC.

Turning to this clone: Other DNA sequences from this sample encode an identical CDR3 as well. This rearrangement joins TRBV5-1 to TRBJ2-1, with 12 bases lining up with TRBD2. With 4 bases clipped from V and 3 bases from J, the junction kept 2 bases outside the gene matches. This CDR3 is 15 amino acids long. The germline V gene encodes CDR1 SGHRS and CDR2 YFSETQ. As DNA, the CDR3 is TGCGCCAGCAGCCCGGGACTAGCGGGCTACAATGAGCAGTTCTTC. Encoded protein: CASSPGLAGYNEQFF.

The rearrangement uses TRBV5-1 and TRBJ2-1, with 12 bases fitting TRBD2. J gave up 6 bases and V 4 bases, and 11 bases lay outside the gene matches. This CDR3 comprises 17 residues. From germline, CDR1 is SGHRS and CDR2 YFSETQ. CDR3 amino acids: CASSPRTSGNRFNEQFF. For the CDR3, the DNA is TGCGCCAGCAGCCCCCGGACTAGCGGGAATAGATTCAATGAGCAGTTCTTC.

This sequence joins TRBV7-8 and TRBJ2-4; D is uncertain. The germline V gene has CDR1 SGHVS and CDR2 FQNEAQ. The CDR3 extends over 15 amino acids. Trimming took 1 base from V and 6 from J, leaving 13 bases between them. In nucleotides, the CDR3 is TGTGCCAGCAGCTTAGGGTCGGGTCTAGGAAACATTCAGTACTTC. It codes for CASSLGSGLGNIQYF.

This sequence joins TRBV18 and TRBJ1-2, with 10 bases lining up with TRBD1. CDR1 is KGHSH and CDR2 is LQKENI in the germline V gene. J lost 6 bases, V lost 4 bases, and 11 bases had no gene match. The CDR3 length is 16 residues. In nucleotides, the CDR3 is TGTGCCAGCTCACTCGGGACAGGGGAAGGGAATGATGGCTACACCTTC. This gives the protein CASSLGTGEGNDGYTF.

The rearrangement links TRBV18 to TRBJ2-7; maybe TRBD2 (5 bases). CDR3 length equals 16 residues. In germline, CDR1 is KGHSH, CDR2 LQKENI. Trimming pared 4 bases from V and 0 bases from J, leaving 16 bases between. CDR3 bases: TGTGCCAGCTCACGAAGGGAGCAGGTGAGCTCCTACGAGCAGTACTTC. Encoded protein: CASSRREQVSSYEQYF. The complete variable domain, with remaining parts taken from reference TRBV18 and TRBJ2-7, reads NAGVMQNPRHLVRRRGQEARLRCSPMKGHSHVYWYRQLPEEGLKFMVYLQKENIIDESGMPKERFSAEFPKEGPSILRIQQVVRGDSAAYFCASSRREQVSSYEQYFGPGTRLTVT.

This chain links TRBV19 with TRBJ2-7, with 7 bases matching TRBD2. The CDR3 covers 14 residues. Germline V CDR1 and CDR2: LNHDA, SQIVND (reference sequence). The junction had 8 bases not matched to a gene; V was cut back by 4 bases and J by 5 bases. Written as DNA, the CDR3 is TGTGCCAGTAGTACGACGCGGGGGTTCCACGAGCAGTACTTC. Translated, it gives CASSTTRGFHEQYF.

V usage is TRBV5-4 and J usage is TRBJ1-2; a weak D match, TRBD1 (6 bases). The CDR3 totals 15 residues. The V and J ends lost 4 bases and 4 bases respectively, with 17 bases between them. From germline, CDR1 is SGHNT and CDR2 YYREEE (reference sequence). CDR3 protein: CASSPRGGQSYGYTF. CDR3 coding DNA: TGTGCCAGCAGCCCTCGGGGGGGGCAGAGCTATGGCTACACCTTC.

The rearrangement links TRBV6-2 or TRBV6-3 to TRBJ2-3; 8 bases map to TRBD2. Per the germline V gene, CDR1 is MNHEY and CDR2 is SVGEGT. CDR3 length: 14 amino acids. V was clipped by 7 bases and J by 4 bases; unmatched bases: 7. CDR3 coding DNA: TGTGCCAGCACCCCAGCGGGGGAATCAGATACGCAGTATTTT. It yields the protein CASTPAGESDTQYF.

The V and J genes are TRBV6-5 and TRBJ1-5; possibly TRBD1 for D (5 bases). V lost 5 bases to trimming and J lost 6 bases, with 14 bases between them. The germline gives CDR1 MNHEY, CDR2 SVGAGI. The CDR3 sequence is 14 residues long. The CDR3 here is CASSPPGGFQPQHF. DNA for the CDR3: TGTGCCAGCAGTCCCCCCGGGGGGTTTCAGCCCCAGCATTTT.

The rearrangement joins TRBV3-1 (or the pseudogene TRBV3-2) to TRBJ2-3, with 11 bases that match TRBD2. Germline V lookup: CDR1 LGHDT, CDR2 YNNKEL (reference sequence). The junction had 5 bases not matched to a gene; V was cut back by 4 bases and J by 5 bases. The CDR3 loop spans 15 amino acids. The CDR3 sequence: CASSLTSGGGDTQYF. The CDR3 region has the DNA TGTGCCAGCAGCCTCACTAGCGGGGGTGGAGATACGCAGTATTTT.